This T cell receptor beta chain was captured in a study of Graves' ophthalmopathy and Graves' hyperthyroidism. Beta-chain TCR CDR3 regions were amplified from RNA transcripts. An opening RT-PCR round employed HTBI primers and preceded a second-round multiplex PCR. TCRdb analysed the multiplex PCR reads with MiXCR anew, one entry per CDR3 protein. Among roughly 700,000 distinct CDR3 sequences, 35% to 50% were seen once, and the ten largest hold 40% to 55%. Deletions cut 4 bases from V and 7 bases from J, with 16 bases between. CDR3 length equals 14 residues. The material sequenced was peripheral blood. The clonotype comes from an adult man with Graves' ophthalmopathy. V usage is TRBV12-3 or TRBV12-4 and J usage is TRBJ1-2, with D possibly being TRBD1 (5 bases). The CDR3 region has the DNA TGTGCCAGCAGTTCACACTCGTTTGGGGGTGGCTACACCTTC. Translated: CASSSHSFGGGYTF.